The rows below give T cell receptor beta chains drawn from one sample of a study of shared clonotypes between healthy human individuals. Produced via immunoSEQ multiplex PCR; TCRdb's table is partial and in-frame only. Among roughly 2,000,000 clones listed, about 95% were seen once. The specimen sequenced was naive CD8+ T cells sorted from blood. The receptors shown here come from a man younger than 30 in good health. Both conserved end residues are part of each CDR3. D genes are given only for firm matches. A row's size may be missing; if present it is once, few, many or a size class.

-	TRBV25-1	TRBJ2-7	few	13	CASSEGGIYEQYF	TGTGCCAGCAGTGAAGGTGGGATCTACGAGCAGTACTTC
TRBD1	TRBV7-9	TRBJ2-7	-	14	CASSPENRGDEQYF	TGTGCCAGCAGCCCCGAAAACAGGGGCGACGAGCAGTACTTC
-	TRBV30	TRBJ2-1	-	15	CAWESKGFGYNEQFF	TGTGCCTGGGAAAGTAAGGGATTCGGTTACAATGAGCAGTTCTTC
-	TRBV29-1	TRBJ2-5	-	13	CSGEFSLQETQYF	TGCAGCGGGGAATTTAGCCTCCAAGAGACCCAGTACTTC
-	TRBV11-2	TRBJ2-1	-	11	CASSLVHEQFF	TGTGCCAGCAGCTTAGTCCATGAGCAGTTCTTC
TRBD1	TRBV11-2	TRBJ2-2	-	16	CASSLGTGSFTGELFF	TGTGCCAGCAGCTTGGGGACAGGGTCATTCACCGGGGAGCTGTTTTTT
TRBD2	TRBV19	TRBJ2-7	-	15	CASSIEIAGGYEQYF	TGTGCCAGTAGTATAGAAATAGCGGGGGGATACGAGCAGTACTTC
TRBD2	TRBV4-1	TRBJ2-7	-	17	CASSQGGVAGGTYEQYF	TGCGCCAGCAGCCAAGGGGGTGTAGCGGGAGGCACCTACGAGCAGTACTTC
TRBD2	TRBV7-8	TRBJ2-3	once	16	CASSPRAGGGTDTQYF	TGTGCCAGCAGCCCTCGCGCGGGGGGGGGCACAGATACGCAGTATTTT
-	TRBV28	TRBJ1-6	-	16	CASSSDPSSYNSPLHF	TGTGCCAGCAGCTCGGACCCGAGCTCCTATAATTCACCCCTCCACTTT
-	TRBV7-6	TRBJ2-3	-	13	CASSLLWTDTQYF	TGTGCCAGCAGCTTATTGTGGACAGATACGCAGTATTTT
-	TRBV7-6	TRBJ2-3	-	15	CASSLSSGYTDTQYF	TGTGCCAGCAGCTTAAGCAGCGGATACACAGATACGCAGTATTTT
-	TRBV28	TRBJ1-6	-	18	CASSFRGSRGGYNSPLHF	TGTGCCAGCAGTTTCCGGGGCTCTCGGGGCGGCTATAATTCACCCCTCCACTTT
-	TRBV13	TRBJ1-2	-	16	CASSLGEGRRIYGYTF	TGTGCCAGCAGCTTAGGGGAGGGGAGAAGGATCTATGGCTACACCTTC
-	TRBV25-1	TRBJ1-2	-	14	CASSEFTEDYGYTF	TGTGCCAGCAGTGAATTTACAGAAGACTATGGCTACACCTTC
-	TRBV27	TRBJ2-1	-	14	CASSMTGSYNEQFF	TGTGCCAGCAGTATGACGGGCTCCTACAATGAGCAGTTCTTC
TRBD2	TRBV7-9	TRBJ2-1	-	16	CASSSPMSGGYNEQFF	TGTGCCAGCAGCTCCCCTATGAGCGGGGGGTACAATGAGCAGTTCTTC
-	TRBV4-3	TRBJ1-3	once	20	CASSQDVVQGSLNSGNTIYF	TGCGCCAGCAGCCAAGATGTGGTGCAGGGCTCCCTCAACTCTGGAAACACCATATATTTT
-	TRBV27	TRBJ2-1	-	13	CASRGISYNEQFF	TGTGCCAGCAGGGGGATCTCCTACAATGAGCAGTTCTTC
-	TRBV27	TRBJ2-3	-	12	CASSFLTDTQYF	TGTGCCAGCAGCTTCCTCACAGATACGCAGTATTTT
TRBD2	TRBV4-3	TRBJ2-1	-	17	CASSQAMYSGSTNEQFF	TGCGCCAGCAGCCAGGCCATGTATAGCGGGAGTACGAATGAGCAGTTCTTC
TRBD2	TRBV19	TRBJ2-7	-	16	CASSIGGLAGGDEQYF	TGTGCCAGTAGTATCGGGGGACTAGCGGGAGGGGATGAGCAGTACTTC
TRBD2	TRBV10-1	TRBJ2-7	-	12	CASGPGGYEQYF	TGCGCCAGTGGACCGGGGGGCTACGAGCAGTACTTC
TRBD2	TRBV5-6	TRBJ2-7	-	13	CASSLLAGYEQYF	TGTGCCAGCAGCTTACTAGCGGGATACGAGCAGTACTTC
-	TRBV29-1	TRBJ2-7	-	13	CSAVHPFSYEQYF	TGCAGCGCTGTCCACCCCTTCTCCTACGAGCAGTACTTC
-	TRBV9	TRBJ2-5	-	14	CASSAAVTQETQYF	TGTGCCAGCAGCGCGGCGGTAACCCAAGAGACCCAGTACTTC
-	TRBV7-9	TRBJ2-7	once	11	CASSFASEQYF	TGTGCCAGCAGCTTTGCTAGCGAGCAGTACTTC
TRBD1	TRBV4-1	TRBJ1-4	-	16	CASSRGQAPTNEKLFF	TGCGCCAGCAGCCGCGGACAGGCACCAACTAATGAAAAACTGTTTTTT
-	TRBV9	TRBJ1-1	-	15	CASSIRTDLGAEAFF	TGTGCCAGCAGCATACGGACGGACTTGGGGGCTGAAGCTTTCTTT
TRBD1	TRBV5-6	TRBJ2-7	-	14	CASSWGQSFYEQYF	TGTGCCAGCAGCTGGGGACAGAGTTTCTACGAGCAGTACTTC
-	TRBV7-7	TRBJ2-5	-	14	CASSSRQRGETQYF	TGTGCTAGCAGCTCCCGACAGAGGGGGGAGACCCAGTACTTC
TRBD2	TRBV5-6	TRBJ2-7	once	14	CASSLTSAAFEQYF	TGTGCCAGCAGCTTAACTAGCGCAGCCTTCGAGCAGTACTTC
-	TRBV6-1	TRBJ2-7	-	13	CASSEGLFYEQYF	TGTGCCAGCAGTGAAGGTCTCTTCTACGAGCAGTACTTC
TRBD2	TRBV19	TRBJ2-7	-	15	CASSRLAGESHEQYF	TGTGCCAGTAGTAGACTAGCGGGAGAATCCCACGAGCAGTACTTC
TRBD1	TRBV10-3	TRBJ2-7	-	14	CATGDRGPNYEQYF	TGTGCCACGGGAGACAGGGGACCCAACTACGAGCAGTACTTC
TRBD2	TRBV4-1	TRBJ2-1	-	16	CASSQGPSGVYNEQFF	TGCGCCAGCAGCCAAGGGCCTAGCGGGGTCTACAATGAGCAGTTCTTC
-	TRBV10-2	TRBJ2-1	-	19	CASSDVTADWDLPYNEQFF	TGCGCCAGCAGTGACGTTACCGCGGACTGGGACTTACCCTACAATGAGCAGTTCTTC
-	TRBV5-1	TRBJ2-2	-	16	CASSPNGGPRTGELFF	TGCGCCAGCAGCCCTAACGGGGGCCCTCGAACCGGGGAGCTGTTTTTT
-	TRBV7-8	TRBJ1-1	once	15	CASSLDEWSVAEAFF	TGTGCCAGCAGCTTAGACGAGTGGTCGGTGGCTGAAGCTTTCTTT
TRBD2	TRBV10-3	TRBJ2-2	-	13	CATLAGGPGELFF	TGTGCCACCCTAGCGGGGGGGCCCGGGGAGCTGTTTTTT